The 25 T cell receptor beta chains below all came from one sample that was sequenced in a study of blood T cells in healthy people across ages. For the second PCR, which ran for about 7 to 11 cycles, a sample-barcoded 5' primer and a J-beta primer mix were used. TCRdb used MiXCR to reprocess the 5' RACE reads, holding one entry per CDR3 protein. The profile covers about 670,000 distinct CDR3 sequences, with roughly two fifths appearing a single time and approximately 31% taken by the ten largest. The source material was blood. All receptors come from a man older than 75 in good health.

The CDR3: CSAAASGPNIQYF. The CDR3 DNA follows: TGCAGCGCAGCGGCATCCGGCCCAAACATTCAGTACTTC. The genes are TRBV29-1 and TRBJ2-4, with D maybe TRBD2 (5 bases). The V gene's germline CDR1 is SQVTM and CDR2 ANQGSEA. The CDR3 is made up of 13 amino acids. V shed 7 bases and J shed 6 bases, with 16 bases lying between them.

This clonotype was recorded many times. The chain recombines TRBV29-1 with TRBJ2-5, with a weak D call TRBD2 (5 bases). V dropped 7 bases and J dropped 1 base, with 10 bases sitting between them. The CDR3 length is 12 residues. Germline V CDR1 and CDR2: SQVTM, ANQGSEA. CDR3 sequence reads: CSERTGQETQYF. The CDR3 bases are TGCAGCGAGCGGACTGGCCAAGAGACCCAGTACTTC.

This clonotype was counted a few times. The genes are TRBV4-3 and TRBJ1-2; the D gene is possibly TRBD1 (5 bases). The V end lost 0 bases, the J end lost 9 bases, and 11 bases lay between the germline ends. The CDR3 is 13 amino acids. Germline V gives CDR1 LGHNA, CDR2 YSLEER. CDR3 protein: CASSQEPGTRYTF. The CDR3 coding sequence is TGCGCCAGCAGCCAAGAGCCGGGGACCCGCTACACCTTC.

This clonotype showed up many times. The V and J genes are TRBV10-3 and TRBJ2-7, with D perhaps matching TRBD1 (5 bases). The length of the CDR3 is 13 residues. Per germline, CDR1 ENHRY and CDR2 SYGVKD. V dropped 3 bases and J dropped 3 bases, with 9 bases sitting between them. The CDR3 DNA follows: TGTGCCATCAGTGAAGGGGTTATCTACGAGCAGTACTTC. Translated, it gives CAISEGVIYEQYF.

This chain uses TRBV19 with TRBJ2-5, with 7 nucleotides matching TRBD1. This CDR3 region has 14 residues. Germline V gives CDR1 LNHDA, CDR2 SQIVND (reference sequence). Trimming at V came to 5 bases and at J to 5 bases, leaving 8 bases not matched to a gene. The CDR3 nucleotides are TGTGCCAGTAGTCCCACAGGGGTTGTGGAGACCCAGTACTTC. Translation: CASSPTGVVETQYF.

The chain couples TRBV5-5 to TRBJ2-2; 11 bases fit TRBD2. In germline, CDR1 is SGHKS, CDR2 YYEKEE (reference sequence). V trimming: 1 base; J trimming: 8 bases; junction bases outside the gene matches: 10. This CDR3 spans 17 amino acids. The CDR3 DNA follows: TGTGCCAGCAGCTTGTTCGGGCTAGCGGGGGGAACTGGGGAGCTGTTTTTT. This encodes CASSLFGLAGGTGELFF.

This clonotype has just a few counts. V usage is TRBV20-1 and J usage is TRBJ2-3; TRBD1 agrees at 10 bases. V lost 3 bases to trimming and J lost 6 bases; unmatched junction nucleotides: 9. The germline V gene has CDR1 DFQATT and CDR2 SNEGSKA (reference sequence). The CDR3 has 15 amino acids. CDR3 in amino acids: CSASGGQGISDTQYF. CDR3 DNA: TGCAGTGCTAGTGGGGGACAGGGGATATCGGATACGCAGTATTTT.

V gene TRBV20-1 combines with J gene TRBJ2-7, with TRBD1 matching over 7 bases. The CDR3 covers 16 residues. V shed 6 bases, J shed 0 bases, and the junction held 14 bases outside the gene matches. Germline V gene sequence: CDR1 DFQATT, CDR2 SNEGSKA (reference sequence). This CDR3 reads CSASRPRQGSSYEQYF. In DNA form, the CDR3 reads TGCAGTGCATCACGCCCCAGACAGGGAAGCTCCTACGAGCAGTACTTC.

This clonotype was recorded many times. The V call is TRBV24-1, the J call TRBJ2-6; a weak D match, TRBD1 (6 bases). The germline V and J ends were trimmed by 4 bases and 4 bases, with 19 bases remaining between them. Germline CDR1 KGHDR, CDR2 SFDVKD. CDR3 length: 18 residues. CDR3 coding DNA: TGTGCCACCAGTGACCCTACCAAACAGGGATCAGGGGCCAACGTCCTGACTTTC. Translation: CATSDPTKQGSGANVLTF.

Many counts were recorded for this clonotype. The genes are TRBV30 and TRBJ1-4; 7 bases map to TRBD1. The germline CDR1 and CDR2 sequences are GTSNPN and SVGIG (reference sequence). The CDR3 totals 14 residues. The ends lost 8 bases at V and 7 bases at J; junction bases unmatched: 13. CDR3 DNA sequence: TGTGCCCTTGTGAAGACAGGGCCAGGTGAAAAACTGTTTTTT. As protein: CALVKTGPGEKLFF.

This clonotype turned up a few times. The chain links TRBV14 to TRBJ2-1; the D gene could be TRBD1 or TRBD2 (5 bases each). The V gene's germline CDR1 is SGHDN and CDR2 FVKESK. V lost 3 bases to trimming and J lost 5 bases, with 8 bases between them. This CDR3 contains 13 residues. The CDR3 nucleotides read TGTGCCAGCAGCCAGGGACCTAACAATGAGCAGTTCTTC. This translates into CASSQGPNNEQFF.

The chain couples TRBV11-3 to TRBJ2-3, with 7 bases lining up with TRBD2. CDR1 SGHNT and CDR2 YENEEA come from the germline V gene. The J segment lost 1 base and the V segment lost 2 bases, leaving 6 bases of the junction unmatched. This CDR3 is 16 amino acids long. CDR3: CASSLRAGRGTDTQYF. CDR3 nucleotides: TGTGCCAGCAGCTTAAGGGCAGGGAGGGGCACAGATACGCAGTATTTT.

The chain combines TRBV6-2 or TRBV6-3 with TRBJ2-7, with TRBD2 matching over 8 bases. The CDR3 totals 12 residues. Germline V gives CDR1 MNHEY, CDR2 SVGEGT. V shed 10 bases, J shed 3 bases, and the junction held 5 bases outside the gene matches. In nucleotides, the CDR3 is TGTGCCACCCTTAGCGGGATCTACGAGCAGTACTTC. Protein product: CATLSGIYEQYF.

The sample holds many counts of this clonotype. The rearrangement uses TRBV29-1 and TRBJ2-7; weak D call: TRBD2 (5 bases). This CDR3 is 12 amino acids long. Germline CDR1 reads SQVTM; CDR2 reads ANQGSEA. V lost 3 bases, J lost 5 bases, and 11 bases lay in between. The CDR3 DNA reads TGCAGCGTTGATGTCGGGGTAAACGAGCAGTACTTC. This codes for CSVDVGVNEQYF.

J is TRBJ2-3 and V is TRBV5-1; D perhaps matches TRBD1 (8 bases). The length of the CDR3 is 15 residues. The ends were cut back, 2 bases at V and 3 bases at J, with 13 bases in the middle. The germline V gene encodes CDR1 SGHRS and CDR2 YFSETQ. CDR3 residues: CASSFTGGGTDTQYF. CDR3 nucleotides: TGCGCCAGCAGCTTCACAGGGGGAGGGACAGATACGCAGTATTTT.

Of note for this clonotype: One junction end does not reproduce the germline sequence, and a read error may be involved. The chain combines TRBV15 with TRBJ2-1; TRBD2 agrees at 7 bases. This CDR3 region has 14 residues. The germline V gene has CDR1 LNHNV and CDR2 YYDKDF (reference sequence). The CDR3 sequence is CATSRLAEYKEQFF. In nucleotides, the CDR3 is TGTGCCACCAGCAGGCTAGCGGAGTACAAGGAGCAGTTCTTC.

The chain employs TRBV27 and TRBJ1-5; maybe TRBD1 (6 bases). The germline gives CDR1 MNHEY, CDR2 SMNVEV (reference sequence). This CDR3 is built from 15 residues. V was shortened by 2 bases and J by 6 bases, with 14 bases between the two germline ends. The DNA for the CDR3 is TGTGCCAGCAGTTTAGGGAGGGGGAGAGTTCAGCCCCAGCATTTT. It is translated as CASSLGRGRVQPQHF.

The chain uses TRBV6-5 and TRBJ1-1, with D unresolved. This CDR3 region has 14 residues. Trimming took 0 bases from V and 4 from J, leaving 9 bases between them. Germline V gives CDR1 MNHEY, CDR2 SVGAGI. The CDR3 DNA reads TGTGCCAGCAGTTACTCGACGGCGGTCACTGAAGCTTTCTTT. This gives the protein CASSYSTAVTEAFF.

In its sample, this clonotype was seen a few times. This sequence joins TRBV20-1 and TRBJ2-7, with D unresolved. V lost 6 bases to trimming and J lost 3 bases, with 9 bases between them. This CDR3 is 11 amino acids long. Germline CDR1 DFQATT, CDR2 SNEGSKA (reference sequence). This CDR3 reads CSATQNYEQYF. For the CDR3, the DNA is TGCAGTGCGACTCAAAACTACGAGCAGTACTTC.

V and J are TRBV3-1 and TRBJ2-5, with D unclear. The CDR3 spans 13 residues. Trimming shortened V by 2 bases and J by 0 bases, and 4 bases separated the two germline ends. Germline-derived CDR1 and CDR2 are LGHDT and YNNKEL (reference sequence). CDR3 in DNA: TGTGCCAGCAGCCAACACCACCAAGAGACCCAGTACTTC. This codes for CASSQHHQETQYF.

The chain has TRBV12-3 or TRBV12-4 and TRBJ2-3; D is possibly TRBD1 or TRBD2 (5 bases each). Trimming took 7 bases from V and 2 from J, leaving 13 bases between them. The CDR3 totals 14 residues. CDR3: CASKTGRTTDTQYF. CDR3 sequence (DNA): TGTGCCAGCAAAACGGGACGGACCACAGATACGCAGTATTTT.

The rearrangement links TRBV27 to TRBJ2-1; TRBD2 is a possible D gene (5 bases). In germline, CDR1 is MNHEY, CDR2 SMNVEV (reference sequence). Trimming took off 2 bases at V and 11 bases at J, with 13 bases between the two ends. The length of the CDR3 is 13 residues. Written as DNA, the CDR3 is TGTGCCAGCAGTTTAGGGCACTCGGGGAAGCAGTTCTTC. This encodes CASSLGHSGKQFF.

The genes are TRBV12-3 or TRBV12-4 and TRBJ1-6; the D is unclear. The CDR3 consists of 15 residues. The V gene lost 3 bases and the J gene lost 6 bases, with 12 bases spanning the gap. The chain's CDR3 is CASSLRWEVNSPLHF. The CDR3 DNA is TGTGCCAGCAGTTTGCGGTGGGAAGTTAATTCACCCCTCCACTTT.

In this sample, this clonotype turned up a few times. This chain links TRBV5-1 with TRBJ1-1, with no clear D. The CDR3 has 14 amino acids. Germline CDR1 is SGHRS and CDR2 is YFSETQ. The V end lost 0 bases, the J end lost 3 bases, and 9 bases lay between the germline ends. The CDR3 here is CASSLVGADTEAFF. The CDR3 DNA is TGCGCCAGCAGCTTGGTGGGCGCGGACACTGAAGCTTTCTTT. The full variable domain, with the rest looked up from reference TRBV5-1 and TRBJ1-1, is KAGVTQTPRYLIKTRGQQVTLSCSPISGHRSVSWYQQTPGQGLQFLFEYFSETQRNKGNFPGRFSGRQFSNSRSEMNVSTLELGDSALYLCASSLVGADTEAFFGQGTRLTVV.

This chain links TRBV28 with TRBJ2-5; D is possibly TRBD1 (5 bases). The CDR3 length is 13 residues. The germline V gene encodes CDR1 MDHEN and CDR2 SYDVKM. The V gene lost 6 bases and the J gene lost 4 bases, with 12 bases spanning the gap. CDR3 sequence: CASSRQTGETQYF. In nucleotides, the CDR3 is TGTGCCAGCAGCCGACAGACTGGAGAGACCCAGTACTTC. Looking up the rest from reference TRBV28 and TRBJ2-5 gives the full variable domain: DVKVTQSSRYLVKRTGEKVFLECVQDMDHENMFWYRQDPGLGLRLIYFSYDVKMKEKGDIPEGYSVSREKKERFSLILESASTNQTSMYLCASSRQTGETQYFGPGTRLLVL.